One and the same sample provided the 5 T cell receptor beta chains below, sequenced in a study of cytomegalovirus exposure and HLA in healthy donors. The PCR had 60 Vbeta and 13 Jbeta primers. Produced via immunoSEQ multiplex PCR; TCRdb's table is partial and in-frame only. This sample has approximately 220,000 clones, with 80% to 85% found just once. The specimen was PBMCs. These receptors originate from a boy aged 2 to 10 in good health and CMV-seronegative.

This clone came up a few times. This chain connects TRBV5-6 to TRBJ2-7; TRBD1 agrees at 7 bases. The CDR3 runs to 14 residues. Trimming at V came to 2 bases and at J to 0 bases, leaving 2 bases not matched to a gene. The germline V gene encodes CDR1 SGHDT and CDR2 YYEEEE. CDR3 sequence: CASSFRQGSYEQYF. CDR3 coding DNA: TGTGCCAGCAGCTTTCGACAGGGCTCCTACGAGCAGTACTTC.

The V call is TRBV6-5, the J call TRBJ1-6; D possibly corresponds to TRBD1 (6 bases). The CDR3 runs 16 residues. V was cut by 2 bases and J by 10 bases, with 18 bases left in between. CDR1 is MNHEY and CDR2 is SVGAGI in the germline V gene. CDR3 nucleotides: TGTGCCAGCAGTTACGACGCTGCAGGGGCCGGGTCACCCCTCCACTTT. It codes for CASSYDAAGAGSPLHF.

This clone was seen just once. The J gene is TRBJ1-3, the V gene TRBV5-1; D perhaps matches TRBD1 (5 bases). The V gene lost 0 bases and the J gene lost 0 bases, with 13 bases spanning the gap. CDR1 and CDR2 (germline): SGHRS, YFSETQ. The CDR3 is 17 residues long. The CDR3 region is CASSLAITGYSGNTIYF. For the CDR3, the DNA is TGCGCCAGCAGCTTGGCTATTACAGGCTACTCTGGAAACACCATATATTTT.

Here the CDR3 DNA reads TGTGCTAGTAGGAGACAGCAAGAGACCCAGTACTTC. Amino acids: CASRRQQETQYF. The V and J genes are TRBV12-5 and TRBJ2-5, with D perhaps matching TRBD1 (5 bases). Between the trimmed V and J ends, which lost 8 bases and 2 bases, there was a span of 9 bases. CDR3 size: 12 residues. CDR1 LGHNT and CDR2 FRNRAP come from the germline V gene.

CDR3 nucleotide sequence: TGTGCCAGCAGTTCAGAATATAATTCACCCCTCCACTTT. Its protein product is CASSSEYNSPLHF. This chain uses TRBV6-6 with TRBJ1-6, with D hard to call. The CDR3 is 13 residues long. V dropped 4 bases and J dropped 4 bases, with 5 bases sitting between them. CDR1 is MNHNY, CDR2 SVGAGI, per germline (reference sequence).